These T cell receptor beta chains were read from a single sample in a study of cytomegalovirus exposure and HLA in healthy donors. Measured with immunoSEQ multiplex PCR; TCRdb has only the in-frame clones, and not every one. The sample shows about 250,000 clones, roughly 87% of them seen only once. What was sequenced was PBMCs. The receptors stem from a man aged 18 to 30 in good health and CMV-seropositive. Each CDR3 is given with its conserved first and last residue. The D gene is left open where the match is weak. Not all rows give a size; the values are once, few, many and, for expanded clones, a class.

j_call: TRBJ2-2
d_call: NA
clone_size: NA
v_call: TRBV5-1
cdr3_aa: CASSLEPAGTGNTGELFF
cdr3_nt: TGCGCCAGCAGCTTGGAACCCGCCGGGACGGGGAACACCGGGGAGCTGTTTTTT

j_call: TRBJ2-2
d_call: TRBD1
clone_size: NA
v_call: TRBV7-2
cdr3_aa: CASSLRPGQGAITGELFF
cdr3_nt: TGTGCCAGCAGCTTACGGCCGGGACAGGGGGCGATCACCGGGGAGCTGTTTTTT

j_call: TRBJ2-3
d_call: NA
clone_size: NA
v_call: TRBV11-2
cdr3_aa: CASSLLAGTDTQYF
cdr3_nt: TGTGCCAGCAGCTTGCTAGCAGGCACAGATACGCAGTATTTT

j_call: TRBJ2-2
d_call: NA
clone_size: NA
v_call: TRBV4-1
cdr3_aa: CASSQQGLEAGELFF
cdr3_nt: TGCGCCAGCAGCCAGCAGGGGTTGGAGGCCGGGGAGCTGTTTTTT

j_call: TRBJ2-1
d_call: NA
clone_size: NA
v_call: TRBV30
cdr3_aa: CAWSSGPRGQFF
cdr3_nt: TGTGCCTGGAGTTCTGGGCCTCGGGGGCAGTTCTTC

j_call: TRBJ2-2
d_call: NA
clone_size: NA
v_call: TRBV6-1
cdr3_aa: CASSEHRGGTGELFF
cdr3_nt: TGTGCCAGCAGTGAACACAGGGGAGGGACCGGGGAGCTGTTTTTT

j_call: TRBJ2-7
d_call: TRBD2
clone_size: NA
v_call: TRBV10-3
cdr3_aa: CAISEMSGGPREQYF
cdr3_nt: TGTGCCATCAGTGAGATGAGCGGGGGGCCTCGGGAGCAGTACTTC

j_call: TRBJ2-6
d_call: NA
clone_size: NA
v_call: TRBV5-1
cdr3_aa: CASRGQTSGANVLTF
cdr3_nt: TGCGCCAGCAGGGGGCAGACCTCTGGGGCCAACGTCCTGACTTTC

j_call: TRBJ2-5
d_call: NA
clone_size: NA
v_call: TRBV2
cdr3_aa: CASRLQGGQETQYF
cdr3_nt: TGTGCCAGCAGATTGCAGGGAGGCCAAGAGACCCAGTACTTC

j_call: TRBJ1-1
d_call: TRBD1
clone_size: NA
v_call: TRBV5-4
cdr3_aa: CASRAGGKTEAFF
cdr3_nt: TGTGCCAGCAGGGCAGGGGGAAAAACTGAAGCTTTCTTT

j_call: TRBJ2-3
d_call: NA
clone_size: once
v_call: TRBV7-8
cdr3_aa: CASSLAAGSSTDTQYF
cdr3_nt: TGTGCCAGCAGCTTAGCCGCGGGGTCTAGCACAGATACGCAGTATTTT

j_call: TRBJ2-3
d_call: TRBD2
clone_size: NA
v_call: TRBV5-1
cdr3_aa: CASSGLAGVGDTQYF
cdr3_nt: TGCGCCAGCAGTGGTCTAGCGGGAGTTGGAGATACGCAGTATTTT

j_call: TRBJ2-7
d_call: NA
clone_size: NA
v_call: TRBV5-1
cdr3_aa: CASSRQGADEQYF
cdr3_nt: TGCGCCAGCAGCCGCCAGGGAGCCGACGAGCAGTACTTC

j_call: TRBJ2-7
d_call: TRBD2
clone_size: NA
v_call: TRBV7-2
cdr3_aa: CASSIASSGAYEQYF
cdr3_nt: TGTGCCAGCAGCATAGCCTCTAGCGGGGCCTACGAGCAGTACTTC

j_call: TRBJ1-2
d_call: TRBD1
clone_size: NA
v_call: TRBV4-3
cdr3_aa: CASSQKGTDPYGYTF
cdr3_nt: TGCGCCAGCAGCCAAAAGGGGACAGACCCTTATGGCTACACCTTC

j_call: TRBJ1-1
d_call: TRBD1
clone_size: NA
v_call: TRBV5-1
cdr3_aa: CASSHASGQTNTEAFF
cdr3_nt: TGCGCCAGCAGCCACGCCTCGGGACAGACGAACACTGAAGCTTTCTTT

j_call: TRBJ2-1
d_call: TRBD2
clone_size: NA
v_call: TRBV5-1
cdr3_aa: CASSRGLAALSSYNEQFF
cdr3_nt: TGCGCCAGCAGCCGAGGACTAGCGGCCTTGAGCTCCTACAATGAGCAGTTCTTC

j_call: TRBJ2-7
d_call: NA
clone_size: few
v_call: TRBV11-3
cdr3_aa: CASEHRSYEQYF
cdr3_nt: TGTGCCAGCGAGCATCGCTCCTACGAGCAGTACTTC

j_call: TRBJ2-7
d_call: TRBD1
clone_size: few
v_call: TRBV6-6
cdr3_aa: CASSLDRDEQYF
cdr3_nt: TGTGCCAGCAGCCTCGACAGGGACGAGCAGTACTTC

j_call: TRBJ1-3
d_call: NA
clone_size: NA
v_call: TRBV5-6
cdr3_aa: CASSFSGSGNTIYF
cdr3_nt: TGTGCCAGCAGCTTTTCCGGGTCTGGAAACACCATATATTTT

j_call: TRBJ1-2
d_call: NA
clone_size: NA
v_call: TRBV27
cdr3_aa: CASSLGPGTNYGYTF
cdr3_nt: TGTGCCAGCAGTTTAGGTCCAGGGACTAACTATGGCTACACCTTC

j_call: TRBJ2-2
d_call: NA
clone_size: NA
v_call: TRBV30
cdr3_aa: CAWRGRAPNTGELFF
cdr3_nt: TGTGCCTGGAGGGGAAGGGCACCGAACACCGGGGAGCTGTTTTTT

j_call: TRBJ2-7
d_call: NA
clone_size: NA
v_call: TRBV10-2
cdr3_aa: CASLAGDVYEQYF
cdr3_nt: TGCGCCAGTCTAGCAGGAGATGTCTACGAGCAGTACTTC